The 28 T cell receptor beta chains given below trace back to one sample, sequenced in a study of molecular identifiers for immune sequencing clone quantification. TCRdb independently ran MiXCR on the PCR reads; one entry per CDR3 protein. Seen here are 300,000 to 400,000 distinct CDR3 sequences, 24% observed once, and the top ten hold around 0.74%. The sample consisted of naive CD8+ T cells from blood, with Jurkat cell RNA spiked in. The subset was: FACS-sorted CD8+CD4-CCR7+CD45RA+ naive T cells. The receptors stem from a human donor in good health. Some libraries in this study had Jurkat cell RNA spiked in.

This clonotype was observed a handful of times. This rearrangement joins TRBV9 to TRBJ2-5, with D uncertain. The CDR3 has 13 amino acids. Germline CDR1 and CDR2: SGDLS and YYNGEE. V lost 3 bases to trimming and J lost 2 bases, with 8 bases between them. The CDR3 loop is CASSGAHQETQYF. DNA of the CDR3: TGTGCCAGCAGCGGAGCCCATCAAGAGACCCAGTACTTC.

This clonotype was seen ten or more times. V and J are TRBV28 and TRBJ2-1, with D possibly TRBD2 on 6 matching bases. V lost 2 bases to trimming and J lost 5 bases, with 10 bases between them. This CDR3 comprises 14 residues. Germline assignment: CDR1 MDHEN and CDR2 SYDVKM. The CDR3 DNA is TGTGCCAGCAGTTTACCGGGCGGGGACAATGAGCAGTTCTTC. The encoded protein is CASSLPGGDNEQFF.

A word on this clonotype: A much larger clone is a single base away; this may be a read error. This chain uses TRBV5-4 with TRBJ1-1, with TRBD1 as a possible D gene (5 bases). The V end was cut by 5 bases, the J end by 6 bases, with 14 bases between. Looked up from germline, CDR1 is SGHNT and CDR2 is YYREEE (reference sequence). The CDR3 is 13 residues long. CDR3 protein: CASSPGAGAEAFF. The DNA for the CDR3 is TGTGCCAGCAGTCCCGGGGCGGGCGCTGAAGCTTTCTTT.

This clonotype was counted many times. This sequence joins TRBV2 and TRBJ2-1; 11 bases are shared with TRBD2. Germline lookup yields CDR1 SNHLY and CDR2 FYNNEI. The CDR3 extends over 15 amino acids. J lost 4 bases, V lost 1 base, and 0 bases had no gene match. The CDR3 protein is CASSEGLAGYNEQFF. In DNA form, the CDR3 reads TGTGCCAGCAGTGAAGGACTAGCGGGATACAATGAGCAGTTCTTC.

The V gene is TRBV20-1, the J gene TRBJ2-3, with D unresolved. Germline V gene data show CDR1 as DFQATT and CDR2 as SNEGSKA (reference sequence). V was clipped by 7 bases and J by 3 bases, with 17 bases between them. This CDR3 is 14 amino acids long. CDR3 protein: CSVLQVSSTDTQYF. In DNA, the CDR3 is TGCAGTGTGCTTCAGGTCTCATCGACAGATACGCAGTATTTT.

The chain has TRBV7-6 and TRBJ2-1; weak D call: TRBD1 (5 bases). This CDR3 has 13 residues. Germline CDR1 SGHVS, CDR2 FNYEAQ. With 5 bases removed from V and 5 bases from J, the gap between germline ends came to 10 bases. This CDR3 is CASSPGINNEQFF. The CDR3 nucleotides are TGTGCCAGCAGCCCAGGGATAAACAATGAGCAGTTCTTC.

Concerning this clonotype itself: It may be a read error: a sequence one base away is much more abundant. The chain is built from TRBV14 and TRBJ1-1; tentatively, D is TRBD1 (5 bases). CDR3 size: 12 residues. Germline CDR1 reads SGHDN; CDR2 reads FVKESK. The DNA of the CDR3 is TGTGCCGGCAGCCAGGGATTCACTGAAGCTTTCTTT. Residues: CAGSQGFTEAFF.

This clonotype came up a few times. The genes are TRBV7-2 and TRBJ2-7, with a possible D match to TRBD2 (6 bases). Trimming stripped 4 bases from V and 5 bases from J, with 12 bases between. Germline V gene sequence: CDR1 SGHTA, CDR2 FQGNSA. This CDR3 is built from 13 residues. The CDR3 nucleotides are TGTGCCAGCAGCTCGGGTCTAGCGCACGAGCAGTACTTC. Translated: CASSSGLAHEQYF.

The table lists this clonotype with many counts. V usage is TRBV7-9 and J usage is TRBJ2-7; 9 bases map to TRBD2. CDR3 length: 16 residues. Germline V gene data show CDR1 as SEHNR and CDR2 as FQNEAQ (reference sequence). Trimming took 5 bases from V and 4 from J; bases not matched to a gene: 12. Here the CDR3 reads CASSLTAGTSLYEQYF. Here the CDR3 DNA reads TGTGCCAGCAGCCTAACGGCGGGGACTAGCCTTTACGAGCAGTACTTC.

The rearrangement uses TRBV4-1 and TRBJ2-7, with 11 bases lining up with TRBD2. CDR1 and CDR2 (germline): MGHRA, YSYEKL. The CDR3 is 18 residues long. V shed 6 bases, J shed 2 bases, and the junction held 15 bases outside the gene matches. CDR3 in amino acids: CASSAGGSGRAPTYEQYF. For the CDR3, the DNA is TGCGCCAGCAGTGCCGGGGGTAGCGGGAGGGCCCCAACCTACGAGCAGTACTTC.

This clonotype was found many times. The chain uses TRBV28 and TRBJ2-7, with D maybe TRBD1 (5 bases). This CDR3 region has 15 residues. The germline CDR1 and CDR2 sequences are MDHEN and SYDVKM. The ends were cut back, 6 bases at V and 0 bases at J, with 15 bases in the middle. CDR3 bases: TGTGCCAGCAGCCCGACAGTGTTGGGCTCCTACGAGCAGTACTTC. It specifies CASSPTVLGSYEQYF.

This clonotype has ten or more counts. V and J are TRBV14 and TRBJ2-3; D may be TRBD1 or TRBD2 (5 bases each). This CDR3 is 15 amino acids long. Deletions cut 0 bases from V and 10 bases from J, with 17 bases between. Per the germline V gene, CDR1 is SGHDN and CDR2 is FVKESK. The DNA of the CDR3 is TGTGCCAGCAGCCAAGAATCTTGGGGCGGGTCTTCGCAGTATTTT. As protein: CASSQESWGGSSQYF. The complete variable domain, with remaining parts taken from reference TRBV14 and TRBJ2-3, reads EAGVTQFPSHSVIEKGQTVTLRCDPISGHDNLYWYRRVMGKEIKFLLHFVKESKQDESGMPNNRFLAERTGGTYSTLKVQPAELEDSGVYFCASSQESWGGSSQYFGPGTRLTVL.

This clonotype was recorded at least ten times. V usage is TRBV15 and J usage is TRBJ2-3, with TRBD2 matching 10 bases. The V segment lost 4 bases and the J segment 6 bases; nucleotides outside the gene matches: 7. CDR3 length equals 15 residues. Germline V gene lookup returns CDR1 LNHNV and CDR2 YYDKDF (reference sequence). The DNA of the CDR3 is TGTGCCACCAGCACTCTAGCGGGAGTGGGGGATACGCAGTATTTT. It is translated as CATSTLAGVGDTQYF.

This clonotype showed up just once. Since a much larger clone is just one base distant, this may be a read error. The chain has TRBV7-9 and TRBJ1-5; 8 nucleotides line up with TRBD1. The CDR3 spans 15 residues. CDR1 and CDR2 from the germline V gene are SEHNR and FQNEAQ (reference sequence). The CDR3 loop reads CASSLTGEGNRPQHF. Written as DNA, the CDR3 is TGTGCCAGCAGCCTGACAGGGGAGGGCAATCGGCCCCAGCATTTT. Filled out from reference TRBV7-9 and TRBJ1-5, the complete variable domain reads DTGVSQNPRHKITKRGQNVTFRCDPISEHNRLYWYRQTLGQGPEFLTYFQNEAQLEKSRLLSDRFSAERPKGSFSTLEIQRTEQGDSAMYLCASSLTGEGNRPQHFGDGTRLSIL.

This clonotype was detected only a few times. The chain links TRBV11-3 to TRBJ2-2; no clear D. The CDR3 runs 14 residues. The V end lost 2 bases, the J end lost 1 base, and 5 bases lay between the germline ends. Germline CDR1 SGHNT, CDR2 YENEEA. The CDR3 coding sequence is TGTGCCAGCAGCTTAAAACAGAACACCGGGGAGCTGTTTTTT. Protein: CASSLKQNTGELFF.

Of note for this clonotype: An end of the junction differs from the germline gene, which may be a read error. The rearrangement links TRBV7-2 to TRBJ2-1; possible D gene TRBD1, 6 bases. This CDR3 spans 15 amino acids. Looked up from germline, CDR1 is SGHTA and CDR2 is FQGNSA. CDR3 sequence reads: CASSITGTTDNEPFF. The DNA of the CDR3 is TGTGCCAGCAGTATAACCGGGACAACCGACAATGAGCCGTTCTTC.

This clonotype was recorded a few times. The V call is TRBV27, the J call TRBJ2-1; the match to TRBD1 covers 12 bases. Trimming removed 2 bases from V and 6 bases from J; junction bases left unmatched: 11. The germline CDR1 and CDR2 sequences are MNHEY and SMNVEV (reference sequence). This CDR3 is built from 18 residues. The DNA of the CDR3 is TGTGCCAGCAGTTTAAGGGGGGTACCGGGACAGGGGGCCAATGAGCAGTTCTTC. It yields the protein CASSLRGVPGQGANEQFF.

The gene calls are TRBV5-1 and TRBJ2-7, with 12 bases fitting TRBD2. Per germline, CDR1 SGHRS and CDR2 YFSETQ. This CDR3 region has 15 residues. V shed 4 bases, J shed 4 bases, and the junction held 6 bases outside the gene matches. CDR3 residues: CASSPRTSGEYEQYF. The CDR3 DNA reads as TGCGCCAGCAGCCCGAGGACTAGCGGGGAGTACGAGCAGTACTTC.

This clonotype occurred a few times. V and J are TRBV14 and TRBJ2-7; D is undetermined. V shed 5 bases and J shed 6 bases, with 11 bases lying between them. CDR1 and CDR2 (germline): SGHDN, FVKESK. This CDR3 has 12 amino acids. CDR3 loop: CASSSPRAEQYF. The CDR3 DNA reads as TGTGCCAGCAGCTCCCCCCGGGCCGAGCAGTACTTC.

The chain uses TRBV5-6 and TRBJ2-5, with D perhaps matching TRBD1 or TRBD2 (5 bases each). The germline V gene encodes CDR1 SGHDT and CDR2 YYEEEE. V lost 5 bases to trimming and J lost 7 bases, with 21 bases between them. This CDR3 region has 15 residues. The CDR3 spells CASRIEPGPEGTQYF. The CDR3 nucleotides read TGTGCCAGCAGGATCGAACCGGGACCGGAAGGGACCCAGTACTTC.

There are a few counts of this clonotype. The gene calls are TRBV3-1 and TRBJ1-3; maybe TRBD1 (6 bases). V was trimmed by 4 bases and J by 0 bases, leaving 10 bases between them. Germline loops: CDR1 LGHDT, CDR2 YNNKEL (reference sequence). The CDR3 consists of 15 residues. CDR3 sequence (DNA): TGTGCCAGCAGCCCGGACAGAAACTCTGGAAACACCATATATTTT. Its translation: CASSPDRNSGNTIYF.

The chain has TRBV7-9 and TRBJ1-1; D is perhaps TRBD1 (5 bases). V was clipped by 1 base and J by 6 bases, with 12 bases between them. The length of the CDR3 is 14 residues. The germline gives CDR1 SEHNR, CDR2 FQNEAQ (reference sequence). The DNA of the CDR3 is TGTGCCAGCAGCTTAGGGGGGGATAGGGCTGAAGCTTTCTTT. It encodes CASSLGGDRAEAFF.

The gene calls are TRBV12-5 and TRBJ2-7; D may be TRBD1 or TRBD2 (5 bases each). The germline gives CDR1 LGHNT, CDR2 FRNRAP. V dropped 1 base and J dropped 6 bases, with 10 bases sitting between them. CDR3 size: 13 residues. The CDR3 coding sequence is TGTGCTAGTGGTTTGGGGGGCGGGCTCGAGCAGTACTTC. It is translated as CASGLGGGLEQYF.

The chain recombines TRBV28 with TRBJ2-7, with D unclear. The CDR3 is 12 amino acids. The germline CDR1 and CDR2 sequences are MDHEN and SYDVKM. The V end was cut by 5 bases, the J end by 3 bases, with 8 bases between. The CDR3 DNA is TGTGCCAGCAGTGCGACACACTACGAGCAGTACTTC. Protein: CASSATHYEQYF.

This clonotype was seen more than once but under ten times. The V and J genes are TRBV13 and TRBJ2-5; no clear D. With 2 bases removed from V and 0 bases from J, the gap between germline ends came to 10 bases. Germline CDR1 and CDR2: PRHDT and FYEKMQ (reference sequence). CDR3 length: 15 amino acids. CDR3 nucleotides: TGTGCCAGCAGCTTAACGGTCCGGTACCAAGAGACCCAGTACTTC. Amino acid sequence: CASSLTVRYQETQYF.

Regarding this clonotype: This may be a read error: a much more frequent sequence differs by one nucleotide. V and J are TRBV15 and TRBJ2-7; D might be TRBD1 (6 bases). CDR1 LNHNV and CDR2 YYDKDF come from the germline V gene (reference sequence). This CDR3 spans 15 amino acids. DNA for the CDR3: TGTGCCACCAGCGAAGAAGGGACACTGACCTACGAGCGGTACTTC. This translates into CATSEEGTLTYERYF.

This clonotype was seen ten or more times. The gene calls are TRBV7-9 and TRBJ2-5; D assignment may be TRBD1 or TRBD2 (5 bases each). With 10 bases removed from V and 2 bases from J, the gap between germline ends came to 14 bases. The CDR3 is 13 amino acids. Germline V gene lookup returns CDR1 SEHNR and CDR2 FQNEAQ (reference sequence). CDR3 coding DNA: TGTGCCACCACCCAGGGACCGCAAGAGACCCAGTACTTC. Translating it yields CATTQGPQETQYF. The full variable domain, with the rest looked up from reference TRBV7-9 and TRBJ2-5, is DTGVSQNPRHKITKRGQNVTFRCDPISEHNRLYWYRQTLGQGPEFLTYFQNEAQLEKSRLLSDRFSAERPKGSFSTLEIQRTEQGDSAMYLCATTQGPQETQYFGPGTRLLVL.

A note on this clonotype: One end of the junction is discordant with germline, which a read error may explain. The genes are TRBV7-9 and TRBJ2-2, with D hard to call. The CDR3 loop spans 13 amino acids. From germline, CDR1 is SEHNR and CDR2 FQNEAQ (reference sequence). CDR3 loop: CASTLSMSGELFF. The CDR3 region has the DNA TGTGCCAGCACCTTAAGTATGTCCGGGGAGCTGTTTTTT.